This T cell receptor (beta chain) was retrieved from a study of T-cell memory formation after mild COVID-19. Study information: Largely donor-specific sequence clusters came from a couple of donors.

The study's findings and limits: Most CD4+ clones that shrank were in CM and EM, while CD8+ ones turned up in EMRA. Memory from before infection featured some responding clones, which suggests cross-reactive memory joined.

The CDR3 is made up of 14 amino acids. The germline V and J ends were trimmed by 3 bases and 4 bases, with 10 bases remaining between them. CDR1 SGHTA and CDR2 FQGNSA come from the germline V gene. As to this clonotype: What it binds is unknown.

From 5'RACE with constant-segment primers came TCR alpha and TCR beta cDNA libraries that carried sample barcodes and UMIs. TCRdb re-analysed the 5' RACE reads in MiXCR, keeping a single row per CDR3 protein. The sample records 350,000 to 500,000 distinct CDR3 sequences, 20% being singletons. The TCR comes from an adult woman who had mild COVID-19 (a few samples of this study predate the infection). Cell type and time point are not known. This chain connects TRBV7-2 to TRBJ1-5, with D possibly being TRBD1 (6 bases). The sample comprised PBMCs or a T cell subset sorted from them (not recorded which). In nucleotides, the CDR3 is TGTGCCAGCAGCTTTTGGGGGGCGAATCAGCCCCAGCATTTT. Amino acid sequence: CASSFWGANQPQHF.